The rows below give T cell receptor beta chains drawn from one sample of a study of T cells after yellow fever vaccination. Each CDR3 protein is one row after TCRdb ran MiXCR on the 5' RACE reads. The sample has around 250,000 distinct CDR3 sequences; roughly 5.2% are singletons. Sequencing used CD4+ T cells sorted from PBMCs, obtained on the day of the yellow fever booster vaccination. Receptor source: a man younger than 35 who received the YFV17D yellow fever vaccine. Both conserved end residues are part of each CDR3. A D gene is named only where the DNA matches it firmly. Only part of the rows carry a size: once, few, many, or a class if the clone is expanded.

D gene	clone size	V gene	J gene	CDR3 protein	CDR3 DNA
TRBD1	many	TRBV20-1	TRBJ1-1	CSAKRTGVVSEAFF	TGCAGTGCTAAGAGAACAGGGGTGGTATCTGAAGCTTTCTTT
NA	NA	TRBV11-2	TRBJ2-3	CASSLVLQGGTDTQYF	TGTGCCAGCAGCTTAGTCCTACAGGGTGGTACAGATACGCAGTATTTT
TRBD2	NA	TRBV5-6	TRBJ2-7	CASRGAGEHYEQYF	TGTGCCAGCAGGGGAGCGGGGGAACACTACGAGCAGTACTTC
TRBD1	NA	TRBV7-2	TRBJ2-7	CASSRDSFNYEQYF	TGTGCCAGCAGCAGGGACAGCTTTAACTACGAGCAGTACTTC
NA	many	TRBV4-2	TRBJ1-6	CASSQEGSYNSPLHF	TGTGCCAGCAGCCAAGAAGGCTCCTATAATTCACCCCTCCACTTT
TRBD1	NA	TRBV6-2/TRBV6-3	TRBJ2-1	CASSYPGGVKDEQFF	TGTGCCAGCAGTTATCCAGGGGGCGTTAAGGATGAGCAGTTCTTC
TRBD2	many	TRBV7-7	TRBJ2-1	CASSGGGEQFF	TGTGCCAGCAGCGGCGGGGGTGAGCAGTTCTTC
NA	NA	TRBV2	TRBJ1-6	CASSDREHSPLHF	TGTGCCAGCAGTGACAGGGAGCACTCACCCCTCCACTTT
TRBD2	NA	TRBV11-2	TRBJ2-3	CASSGIGGITDTQYF	TGTGCCAGCAGCGGAATCGGGGGGATCACAGATACGCAGTATTTT
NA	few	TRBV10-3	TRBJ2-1	CAIEPRLSDRNEQFF	TGTGCCATCGAACCCAGGCTTAGCGATAGAAATGAGCAGTTCTTC
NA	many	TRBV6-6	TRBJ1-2	CASSYRVYGYTF	TGTGCCAGCAGTTACAGGGTCTATGGCTACACCTTC
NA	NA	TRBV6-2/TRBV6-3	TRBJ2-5	CASSLGDETQYF	TGTGCCAGCAGCCTAGGTGACGAGACCCAGTACTTC
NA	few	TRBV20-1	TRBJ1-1	CSARDIGGDTEAFF	TGCAGTGCTAGAGATATCGGCGGGGACACTGAAGCTTTCTTT
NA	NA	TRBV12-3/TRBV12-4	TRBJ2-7	CASSLARIVGQYF	TGTGCCAGCAGTTTAGCGAGGATAGTTGGGCAGTACTTC
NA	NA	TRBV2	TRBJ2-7	CASSVGQGQNEQYF	TGTGCCAGCAGTGTTGGCCAGGGTCAAAACGAGCAGTACTTC
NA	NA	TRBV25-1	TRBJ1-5	CASSEFDQPQHF	TGTGCCAGCAGTGAATTTGATCAGCCCCAGCATTTT
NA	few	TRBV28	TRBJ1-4	CASSRAGEKLFF	TGTGCCAGCAGCCGGGCGGGTGAAAAACTGTTTTTT
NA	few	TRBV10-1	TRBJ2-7	CASSEGRASNGMYF	TGCGCCAGCAGTGAGGGTAGAGCCTCGAACGGGATGTACTTC
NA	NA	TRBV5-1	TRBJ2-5	CASSLTSSGGETQYF	TGCGCCAGCAGCTTGACGTCCTCCGGGGGAGAGACCCAGTACTTC
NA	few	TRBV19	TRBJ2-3	CANGSGQYF	TGTGCCAACGGATCAGGGCAGTATTTT
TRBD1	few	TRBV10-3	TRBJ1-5	CAISGGTGGGQPQHF	TGTGCCATCAGTGGGGGGACAGGGGGAGGTCAGCCCCAGCATTTT
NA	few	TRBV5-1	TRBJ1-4	CASSLDRVEKLFF	TGCGCCAGCAGCTTGGACAGGGTTGAAAAACTGTTTTTT
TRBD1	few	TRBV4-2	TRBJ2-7	CASSQDDRGPYEQYF	TGTGCCAGCAGCCAAGATGACAGGGGGCCCTACGAGCAGTACTTC
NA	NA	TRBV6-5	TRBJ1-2	CASSYGPRRGYTF	TGTGCCAGCAGTTACGGACCCAGACGGGGCTACACCTTC
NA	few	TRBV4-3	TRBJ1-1	CASSQEPGSNTEAFF	TGCGCCAGCAGCCAAGAACCGGGGAGTAACACTGAAGCTTTCTTT
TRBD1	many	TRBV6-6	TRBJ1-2	CASSYRTGDYGYTF	TGTGCCAGCAGTTACCGGACAGGGGACTATGGCTACACCTTC
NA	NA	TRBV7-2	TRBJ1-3	CASSLPGFGNTIYF	TGTGCCAGCAGCTTACCAGGGTTTGGAAACACCATATATTTT
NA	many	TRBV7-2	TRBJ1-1	CASSWDGRYTEAFF	TGTGCCAGCAGCTGGGACGGCCGTTACACTGAAGCTTTCTTT
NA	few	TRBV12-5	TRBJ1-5	CASGLPGSFNQPQHF	TGTGCTAGTGGTTTGCCTGGCAGCTTCAATCAGCCCCAGCATTTT
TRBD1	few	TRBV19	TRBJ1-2	CASSIRTGDYGYTF	TGTGCCAGTAGTATAAGGACAGGGGACTATGGCTACACCTTC
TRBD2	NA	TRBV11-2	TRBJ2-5	CASTTGLHQETQYF	TGTGCCAGCACCACGGGACTACACCAAGAGACCCAGTACTTC
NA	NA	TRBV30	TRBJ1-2	CAWSVGLYGYTF	TGTGCCTGGAGTGTTGGACTCTATGGCTACACCTTC
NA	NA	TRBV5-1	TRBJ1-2	CASSLADVAYGYTF	TGCGCCAGCAGCTTGGCGGATGTTGCCTATGGCTACACCTTC
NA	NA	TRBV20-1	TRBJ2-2	CSARSAGRTGELFF	TGCAGTGCTAGAAGTGCGGGGCGTACCGGGGAGCTGTTTTTT
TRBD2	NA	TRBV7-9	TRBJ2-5	CASSFWASGGPRETQYF	TGTGCCAGCAGCTTCTGGGCTAGCGGGGGGCCAAGAGAGACCCAGTACTTC
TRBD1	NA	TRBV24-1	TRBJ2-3	CATSDRRDRGLADTQYF	TGTGCCACCAGTGATCGAAGGGACAGGGGGCTTGCAGATACGCAGTATTTT
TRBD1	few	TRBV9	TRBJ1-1	CARRPTGDTEAFF	TGTGCCCGAAGACCTACAGGGGACACTGAAGCTTTCTTT
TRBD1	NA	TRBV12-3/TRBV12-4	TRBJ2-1	CASSKTGGSSNEQFF	TGTGCCAGCAGTAAGACAGGGGGCTCAAGCAATGAGCAGTTCTTC
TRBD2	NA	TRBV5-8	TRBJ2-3	CASSLAAGADTQYF	TGTGCCAGCAGCTTGGCGGCGGGGGCAGATACGCAGTATTTT
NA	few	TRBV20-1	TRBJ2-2	CSARTLEASTGELFF	TGCAGTGCTAGGACATTGGAGGCTTCCACCGGGGAGCTGTTTTTT
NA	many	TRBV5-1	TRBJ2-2	CASSLRANTGELFF	TGTGCCAGCAGCTTAAGGGCCAACACCGGGGAGCTGTTTTTT
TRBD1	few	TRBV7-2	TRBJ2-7	CASSLQGNGAYEQYF	TGTGCCAGCAGCCTACAGGGGAATGGGGCCTACGAGCAGTACTTC
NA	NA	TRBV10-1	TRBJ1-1	CASSESIVLGTEAFF	TGCGCCAGCAGTGAGTCGATAGTCTTAGGGACTGAAGCTTTCTTT